This TCR beta chain was sequenced in a study of shared clonotypes between healthy human individuals. Notes on the study in general: Memory subsets generally showed smaller estimated richness than naive subsets did.

With V trimmed by 2 bases and J by 4 bases, 11 bases remained unmatched. The CDR3 sequence is 17 residues long. Germline V gives CDR1 SGHVS, CDR2 FQNEAQ. A remark on this clone: The antigen remains unidentified.

Assay execution proceeded at the deep level. Clones were read by immunoSEQ multiplex PCR, and TCRdb kept only the in-frame ones, dropping some. The repertoire consists of some 2.4 million clones, with over 85% occurring once and the leading ten covering around 0.37%. The chain employs TRBV7-8 and TRBJ1-2; 9 positions agree with TRBD1. The TCR originated in a man aged 18 to 30 in good health. Some clones in this sample may be carry-over from other donors' samples. The sample comprised naive CD4+ T cells from PBMCs. This sample's subset: CD45RA+ positively selected. The CDR3 spells CASSLTRTGASLYGYTF. DNA of the CDR3: TGTGCCAGCAGCTTAACGAGGACAGGGGCCTCCCTCTATGGCTACACCTTC. Full variable domain (remainder filled in from reference TRBV7-8 and TRBJ1-2): GAGVSQSPRYKVAKRGQDVALRCDPISGHVSLFWYQQALGQGPEFLTYFQNEAQLDKSGLPSDRFFAERPEGSVSTLKIQRTQQEDSAVYLCASSLTRTGASLYGYTFGSGTRLTVV.